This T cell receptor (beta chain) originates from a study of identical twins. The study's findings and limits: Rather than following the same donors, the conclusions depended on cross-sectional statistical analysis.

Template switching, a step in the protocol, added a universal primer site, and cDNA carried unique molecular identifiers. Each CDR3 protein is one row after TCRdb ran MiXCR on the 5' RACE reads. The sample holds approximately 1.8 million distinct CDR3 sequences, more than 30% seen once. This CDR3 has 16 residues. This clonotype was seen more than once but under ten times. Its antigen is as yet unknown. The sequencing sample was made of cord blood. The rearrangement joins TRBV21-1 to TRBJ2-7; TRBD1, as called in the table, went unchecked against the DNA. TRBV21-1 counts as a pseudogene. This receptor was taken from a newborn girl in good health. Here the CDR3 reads CASSSRTTGGTYEQYF. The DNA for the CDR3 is TGTGCCAGCAGCTCAAGGACCACAGGGGGAACCTACGAGCAGTACTTC.